Sequencing of this TCR beta chain was carried out in a study of OX40 agonist ivuxolimab in advanced cancers. Regarding the research as a whole: The costimulatory receptor OX40 (CD134) was targeted by ivuxolimab, a fully human IgG2 agonistic monoclonal antibody. Intravenous ivuxolimab was administered to patients every 2 weeks at six dose levels: 0.01, 0.1, 0.3, 1.5, 3 and 10 mg/kg. Of the approximately 50 patients in dose escalation, around 19 had hepatocellular carcinoma, about 15 had melanoma, 9 had renal cell carcinoma and 9 had head and neck cancer. The dose-escalation cohort was almost 85% male with a mean age of 60 years, ranging from about 20 to 85. Prior anti-PD-1, anti-PD-L1 or anti-CTLA-4 therapy was permitted, and checkpoint inhibitors had been received by about 44% of dose-escalation patients. Partial responses were achieved by three dose-escalation patients, of whom one had hepatocellular carcinoma and two had cutaneous melanoma. Peripheral TCRbeta sequencing was intended to test whether TCR sequence diversity was altered and clonal T-cell expansion was caused by ivuxolimab. The paper describes the monotherapy dose-escalation part (N of about 52 patients) of the phase I trial of ivuxolimab. Points the paper makes about the study in general: Antigen specificity was not determined for the clonally expanded peripheral T cells. Low levels of normalized T-cell clonal expansion were also seen in some nonresponding patients. At doses from 0.1 to 3.0 mg/kg, clonal expansion was seen in both CD4+ and CD8+ blood T cells between baseline and week 6. In the 0.1-3.0 mg/kg groups, partial responders had among the lowest normalized peripheral clonal expansion, particularly in CD8+ T cells. On average, CD8+ T cells showed more expanded clones than CD4+ T cells after ivuxolimab.

Patients with autoimmune disease history or receiving systemic immunosuppression were excluded from the trial. In every dose cohort, peripheral blood was drawn for TCR sequencing at baseline, cycle 4 day 1, and cycle 7 day 1. Samples came from an open-label, multicenter, first-in-human phase I dose-escalation trial of ivuxolimab. Adults with locally advanced or metastatic melanoma, renal cell carcinoma, hepatocellular carcinoma or head and neck squamous cell carcinoma were enrolled in the trial. CD4+ and CD8+ T cells were sorted separately from peripheral blood before TCR sequencing. Genomic DNA was extracted from sorted cells for sequencing of the TCRbeta CDR3 region. The immunoSEQ Assay was used to sequence the TCRbeta CDR3 regions. Held by TCRdb, this immuneACCESS table contains in-frame sequences only and omits some clones. Under half of the omission traces to an unresolved V gene where checked; the cause of the rest is unknown. The sample contains under 90,000 clones, roughly 84% of them found a single time. The top ten clonotypes cover over 2% of the sample.

V is reduced by 2 bases and J by 6 bases, leaving a spacing of 13 bases between them. For CDR1 and CDR2, the germline V gene lists SGHAT and FQNNGV. The CDR3 runs 15 amino acids, cysteine and phenylalanine included. CDR3 DNA is the only sequence kept; it has 45 bases, read in frame from the first base. A word on this clone: What antigen it recognizes has not been identified. Within one base of it there is no much larger clone, and no base qualities were kept.

The material sequenced was CD4+ or CD8+ T cells sorted from blood, taken in a trial of the OX40 agonist ivuxolimab. This TCR came from an adult with an advanced solid tumor such as melanoma, head and neck, liver or kidney cancer. The chain employs TRBV11-2 and TRBJ2-2; the D assignment is uncertain and may be TRBD1 or TRBD2, with 5 bases supporting each. The CDR3 corresponds to CASSLMRGAAGELFF. The DNA sequence is as follows: TGTGCCAGCAGCTTAATGAGGGGAGCGGCCGGGGAGCTGTTTTTT.